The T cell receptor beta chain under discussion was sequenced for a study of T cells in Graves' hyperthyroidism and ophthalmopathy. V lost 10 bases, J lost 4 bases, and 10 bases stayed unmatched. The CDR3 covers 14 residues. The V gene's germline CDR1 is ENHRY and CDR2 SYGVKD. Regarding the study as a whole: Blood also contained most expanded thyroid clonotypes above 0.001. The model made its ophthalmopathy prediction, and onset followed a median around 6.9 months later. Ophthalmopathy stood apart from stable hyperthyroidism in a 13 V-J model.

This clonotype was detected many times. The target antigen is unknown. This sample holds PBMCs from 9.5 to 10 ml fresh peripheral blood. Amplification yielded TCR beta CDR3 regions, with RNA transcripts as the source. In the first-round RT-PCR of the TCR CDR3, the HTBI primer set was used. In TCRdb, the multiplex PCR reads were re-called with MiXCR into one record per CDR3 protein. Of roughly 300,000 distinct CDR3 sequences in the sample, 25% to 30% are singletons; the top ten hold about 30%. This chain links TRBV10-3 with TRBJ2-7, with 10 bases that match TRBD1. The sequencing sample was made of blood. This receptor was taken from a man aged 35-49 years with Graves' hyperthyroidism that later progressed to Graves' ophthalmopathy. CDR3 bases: TGTGCCACCCGATTCGGGACAGGGGATTACGAGCAGTACTTC. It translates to CATRFGTGDYEQYF.